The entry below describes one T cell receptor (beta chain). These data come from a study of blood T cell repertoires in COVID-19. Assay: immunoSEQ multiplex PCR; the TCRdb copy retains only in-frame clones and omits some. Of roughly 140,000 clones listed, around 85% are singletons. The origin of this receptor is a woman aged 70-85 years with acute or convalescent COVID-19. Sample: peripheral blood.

In DNA, the CDR3 is TGTGCCAGCAGCCCCCAGGATAACACCGGGGAGCTGTTTTTT. This gives the protein CASSPQDNTGELFF. The chain couples TRBV7-9 to TRBJ2-2; D is ambiguous. Trimming took 5 bases from V and 2 from J, leaving 9 bases between them. Germline loops: CDR1 SEHNR, CDR2 FQNEAQ (reference sequence). This CDR3 region has 14 residues.